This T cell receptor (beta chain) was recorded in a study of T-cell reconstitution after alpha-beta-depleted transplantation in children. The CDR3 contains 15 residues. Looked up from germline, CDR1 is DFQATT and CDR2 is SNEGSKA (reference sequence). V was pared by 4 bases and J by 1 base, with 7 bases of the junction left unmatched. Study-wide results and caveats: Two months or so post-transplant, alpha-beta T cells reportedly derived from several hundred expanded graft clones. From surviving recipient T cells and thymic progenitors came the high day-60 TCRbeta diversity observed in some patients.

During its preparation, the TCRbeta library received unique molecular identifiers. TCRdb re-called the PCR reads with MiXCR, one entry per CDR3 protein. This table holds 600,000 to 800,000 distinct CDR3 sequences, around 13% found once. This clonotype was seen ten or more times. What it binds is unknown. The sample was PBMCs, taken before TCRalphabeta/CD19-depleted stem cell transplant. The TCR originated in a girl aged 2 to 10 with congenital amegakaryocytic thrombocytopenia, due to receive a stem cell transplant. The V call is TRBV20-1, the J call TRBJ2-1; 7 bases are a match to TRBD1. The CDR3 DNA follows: TGCAGTGCTATTAAGGGGACAGTATCCTACAATGAGCAGTTCTTC. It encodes CSAIKGTVSYNEQFF.